The sequence of this T cell receptor beta chain was determined in a study of OX40 agonist ivuxolimab in advanced cancers. Turning to the study itself: People in dose escalation had one of these cancers: hepatocellular carcinoma, melanoma, renal cell or head and neck cancer.

Worth noting for this clone: The antigen is undetermined.

Study-level findings and limits: Circulating CD4+ and CD8+ T cells showed clonal expansion by week 6 at 0.1 to 3.0 mg/kg.

Germline loops: CDR1 MNHEY, CDR2 SVGAGI. This CDR3 is 14 amino acids long. Between the trimmed V and J ends, which lost 5 bases and 0 bases, there was a span of 10 bases. The method was immunoSEQ multiplex PCR; TCRdb's version includes in-frame clones alone and lacks a portion of them. The sample includes 25,000 to 35,000 clones, 70% to 85% seen only once; the top ten take around a fifth. Patients were ineligible given autoimmune disease history or systemic immunosuppression. The sample consisted of CD4+ or CD8+ T cells sorted from blood, taken in a trial of the OX40 agonist ivuxolimab. The sequence was collected from an adult with an advanced solid tumor such as melanoma, head and neck, liver or kidney cancer. This chain links TRBV6-5 with TRBJ1-2; D uncertain. CDR3 in DNA: TGTGCCAGCAGTGTTCAGAATACTAACTATGGCTACACCTTC. It translates to CASSVQNTNYGYTF.